The 9 T cell receptor beta chains given below trace back to one sample, sequenced in a study of OX40 agonist ivuxolimab in advanced cancers. Produced via immunoSEQ multiplex PCR; TCRdb's table is partial and in-frame only. The table shows roughly 96,000 clones, with under 90% occurring only once. Here the sequenced sample was CD4+ or CD8+ T cells sorted from blood, taken in a trial of the OX40 agonist ivuxolimab. These receptors were taken from an adult with an advanced solid tumor such as melanoma, head and neck, liver or kidney cancer.

This clone was detected once. As DNA, the CDR3 is TGCAGCGTTGCCGCTAGCAATCAGCCCCAGCATTTT. Translated: CSVAASNQPQHF. The V call is TRBV29-1, the J call TRBJ1-5; no clear D gene. The CDR3 covers 12 residues. The germline V gene encodes CDR1 SQVTM and CDR2 ANQGSEA. Trimming pared 4 bases from V and 0 bases from J, leaving 4 bases between.

This chain links TRBV12-2 with TRBJ2-7; the table assigns TRBD1, which was not confirmed against the DNA. TRBV12-2 is labeled a pseudogene. This CDR3 comprises 15 residues. As DNA, the CDR3 is TGTGCAAGTCGCTTAGAGGGACAGGACTACTACGAGCAGTACTTC. Amino acids: CASRLEGQDYYEQYF.

A single count supports this clone. This sequence joins TRBV7-2 and TRBJ2-5, with a possible D match to TRBD2 (6 bases). The tail of the sequence fits TRBJ2-7 better, so the J call may be wrong. This CDR3 comprises 15 residues. Germline V gene data show CDR1 as SGHTA and CDR2 as FQGNSA. CDR3: CASSLGRESSYEQYF. The CDR3 DNA sequence: TGTGCCAGCAGCTTAGGACGGGAGAGCTCCTACGAGCAGTACTTC.

In its sample, this clone was seen once. The chain combines TRBV10-2 with TRBJ2-1; 9 nucleotides line up with TRBD2. The CDR3 length is 15 residues. Trimming cost V 2 bases and J 3 bases; bases outside gene matches: 2. Looked up from germline, CDR1 is WSHSY and CDR2 is SAAADI. CDR3 sequence (DNA): TGCGCCAGCAGTGAGCAGACTAGCGGCTACAATGAGCAGTTCTTC. Protein: CASSEQTSGYNEQFF.

V usage is TRBV15 and J usage is TRBJ2-3; 8 nucleotides agree with TRBD2. The V gene end was trimmed by 4 bases and the J gene end by 4 bases; junction bases not matched to a gene: 16. CDR1 LNHNV and CDR2 YYDKDF come from the germline V gene (reference sequence). The CDR3 is made up of 18 amino acids. CDR3 residues: CATSTKFRGGRGADTQYF. The CDR3 DNA reads as TGTGCCACCAGCACGAAATTTCGCGGGGGGCGAGGGGCAGATACGCAGTATTTT.

CDR3 residues: CSVESTSGGSSYEQYF. The CDR3 DNA follows: TGCAGCGTTGAATCCACTAGCGGGGGCTCCTCCTACGAGCAGTACTTC. V gene TRBV29-1 combines with J gene TRBJ2-7; 11 bases match TRBD2. Unmatched junction bases numbered 6, after V lost 2 bases and J lost 0 bases. The V gene's germline CDR1 is SQVTM and CDR2 ANQGSEA. This CDR3 spans 16 amino acids.

The chain employs TRBV5-1 and TRBJ1-5, with 7 bases that match TRBD1. The V gene end was trimmed by 2 bases and the J gene end by 0 bases; junction bases not matched to a gene: 2. Per the germline V gene, CDR1 is SGHRS and CDR2 is YFSETQ. This CDR3 is built from 15 residues. As DNA, the CDR3 is TGCGCCAGCAGCTTTGGGACAGATAGCAATCAGCCCCAGCATTTT. It specifies CASSFGTDSNQPQHF.

V and J are TRBV2 and TRBJ1-4; 7 nucleotides agree with TRBD1. V dropped 3 bases and J dropped 0; count of bases not matched to a gene: 4. CDR1 and CDR2 (germline): SNHLY, FYNNEI. The CDR3 consists of 16 residues. CDR3 residues: CASSETGYSTNEKLFF. The CDR3 nucleotides are TGTGCCAGCAGTGAGACAGGGTACTCAACTAATGAAAAACTGTTTTTT.

The chain carries TRBV7-2 and TRBJ2-2; either TRBD1 or TRBD2 may fit D (7 bases each). From germline, CDR1 is SGHTA and CDR2 FQGNSA. This CDR3 has 16 residues. V lost 6 bases and J lost 3, with 17 bases in between. The CDR3 DNA reads as TGTGCCAGCAGGTCTAATCAGGGGGGGCACACCGGGGAGCTGTTTTTT. The encoded protein is CASRSNQGGHTGELFF.